Following are 6 T cell receptor beta chains from one sample sequenced in a study of T cell repertoires in ileal Crohn's disease. Produced via immunoSEQ multiplex PCR; TCRdb's table is partial and in-frame only. The table has 6,400 or so clones, approximately 86% seen once. Material for sequencing was ileal tissue. Source of these receptors: an adult with Crohn's disease.

DNA for the CDR3: TGCGCCAGCAGCCCGCCGGGGGCGGGAGTTAAGGATACGCAGTATTTT. Protein: CASSPPGAGVKDTQYF. The chain recombines TRBV4-1 with TRBJ2-3; D perhaps matches TRBD2 (7 bases). This CDR3 spans 16 amino acids. Germline V gene lookup returns CDR1 MGHRA and CDR2 YSYEKL. The V end lost 4 bases, the J end lost 6 bases, and 20 bases lay between the germline ends.

The rearrangement uses TRBV5-1 and TRBJ1-1; perhaps TRBD1 as D (5 bases). The CDR3 has 15 amino acids. Looked up from germline, CDR1 is SGHRS and CDR2 is YFSETQ. Trimming stripped 0 bases from V and 2 bases from J, with 11 bases between. CDR3 bases: TGCGCCAGCAGCTTGGGTGACAGTAGTAACACTGAAGCTTTCTTT. Protein: CASSLGDSSNTEAFF. Full variable domain (rest looked up from reference TRBV5-1 and TRBJ1-1): KAGVTQTPRYLIKTRGQQVTLSCSPISGHRSVSWYQQTPGQGLQFLFEYFSETQRNKGNFPGRFSGRQFSNSRSEMNVSTLELGDSALYLCASSLGDSSNTEAFFGQGTRLTVV.

The V call is TRBV5-6, the J call TRBJ1-1, with TRBD1 as a possible D gene (6 bases). There are 11 residues in the CDR3. Trimming removed 2 bases at V and 8 bases at J, with 7 bases between. The germline V gene has CDR1 SGHDT and CDR2 YYEEEE. The CDR3 sequence is CASSLRGEAFF. In nucleotides, the CDR3 is TGTGCCAGCAGCTTAAGGGGGGAAGCTTTCTTT.

The chain links TRBV2 to TRBJ2-3; TRBD2 matches 9 bases. Germline-derived CDR1 and CDR2 are SNHLY and FYNNEI. The V gene end was trimmed by 3 bases and the J gene end by 7 bases; junction bases not matched to a gene: 8. There are 15 residues in the CDR3. This CDR3 is CASSDISGRGNTQYF. In nucleotides, the CDR3 is TGTGCCAGCAGTGACATTAGCGGGAGAGGAAATACGCAGTATTTT.

This chain joins TRBV14 and TRBJ2-7; possible D gene TRBD1, 6 bases. The germline V gene has CDR1 SGHDN and CDR2 FVKESK. The V and J ends lost 4 bases and 2 bases respectively, with 12 bases between them. The CDR3 is 14 residues long. The DNA for the CDR3 is TGTGCCAGCAGCCTCGGACAGTTAGCCTACGAGCAGTACTTC. Its protein product is CASSLGQLAYEQYF. Complete variable domain (other parts from reference TRBV14 and TRBJ2-7): EAGVTQFPSHSVIEKGQTVTLRCDPISGHDNLYWYRRVMGKEIKFLLHFVKESKQDESGMPNNRFLAERTGGTYSTLKVQPAELEDSGVYFCASSLGQLAYEQYFGPGTRLTVT.

This chain connects TRBV2 to TRBJ1-2; tentative D call: TRBD1 (6 bases). Per the germline V gene, CDR1 is SNHLY and CDR2 is FYNNEI. V lost 2 bases and J 4 bases, leaving 8 bases between the germline ends. The CDR3 is made up of 13 amino acids. Here the CDR3 reads CASSERQVYGYTF. The CDR3 nucleotides read TGTGCCAGCAGTGAAAGACAGGTCTATGGCTACACCTTC.